This TCR beta chain emerged from a study of Graves' ophthalmopathy and Graves' hyperthyroidism. This clonotype was seen a handful of times. A much larger clone lies one base from this, so it may be a read error. Diagnosis was based on clinical symptoms, serum thyroxine, TRAb, thyroid ultrasound and orbital computed tomography. V lost 5 bases and J lost 7; bases outside the gene matches: 12. Germline V lookup: CDR1 SGHTA, CDR2 FQGTGA. The CDR3 runs to 15 residues. From RNA, the CDR3 regions of TCR beta chains were amplified and sequenced. Scientists carried out first-round RT-PCR using HTBI primers and then a second-round multiplex PCR. TCRdb re-analysed the multiplex PCR reads in MiXCR, keeping a single row per CDR3 protein. Of hundreds of thousands of distinct CDR3 sequences listed, about 24% are singletons.

The receptor was derived from a woman aged 18-35 years with stable Graves' hyperthyroidism. Some clones in this sample may be carry-over from other donors' samples. The source material was peripheral blood. The J gene is TRBJ2-7, the V gene TRBV7-3, with 9 bases aligning to TRBD1. Here the CDR3 reads CASSHGLGQGEEQYF. The CDR3 nucleotides are TGTGCCAGCAGCCACGGGTTGGGACAGGGTGAAGAGCAGTACTTC.